The entry below describes one T cell receptor (beta chain). What it binds is not known. Germline CDR1 is SQVTM and CDR2 is ANQGSEA. V dropped 6 bases and J dropped 4; count of bases not matched to a gene: 7. CDR3 length: 13 amino acids. The data are from a study of T cell repertoires in ileal Crohn's disease. Study results and limitations: Every patient over 26.8% clonality showed endoscopic recurrence. Compared with non-smokers, active smokers at surgery showed more clonal expansions.

This table comes from immunoSEQ multiplex PCR, and its TCRdb copy is limited to in-frame clones, with some not included. Here the sample spans about 31,000 clones, about 81% being singletons. This clonotype originated in an adult with Crohn's disease. Input material: ileal tissue. The J gene is TRBJ1-1, the V gene TRBV29-1; 8 positions match TRBD1. CDR3 sequence (DNA): TGCAGCGTCGACCAGGGGGCGGCCACTGAAGCTTTCTTT. Amino acids: CSVDQGAATEAFF. Full variable domain (outside the CDR3, taken from reference TRBV29-1 and TRBJ1-1): SAVISQKPSRDICQRGTSLTIQCQVDSQVTMMFWYRQQPGQSLTLIATANQGSEATYESGFVIDKFPISRPNLTFSTLTVSNMSPEDSSIYLCSVDQGAATEAFFGQGTRLTVV.